These 7 T cell receptor beta chains were sequenced from one sample in a study of shared clonotypes between healthy human individuals. Some clones are missing from TCRdb's copy, which holds only in-frame ones; the method was immunoSEQ multiplex PCR. The sample gives over 1.5 million clones, 95% to 99% of which show up once; about 0.4% is in the top ten. Material: naive CD4+ T cells sorted from blood. Subset in this sample: CD45RA+ positively selected. All receptors derive from a man aged 30-40 years in good health.

This clone was picked up one time. The genes are TRBV29-1 and TRBJ2-7; TRBD1 aligns across 11 bases. Germline CDR1 and CDR2: SQVTM and ANQGSEA. The CDR3 is 15 amino acids. Trimming cost V 6 bases and J 1 base; bases outside gene matches: 8. In DNA, the CDR3 is TGCAGCGTCCAATCCGGGACAGGGGGTTCCTACGAGCAGTACTTC. This gives the protein CSVQSGTGGSYEQYF.

This chain joins TRBV6-1 and TRBJ2-7; 12 nucleotides line up with TRBD2. The germline gives CDR1 MNHNS, CDR2 SASEGT. This CDR3 is 15 amino acids long. Trimming cost V 6 bases and J 4 bases; bases outside gene matches: 7. This CDR3 is CASRSSGRGRYEQYF. The CDR3 DNA follows: TGTGCCAGCAGATCTAGCGGGAGGGGAAGATACGAGCAGTACTTC.

The chain couples TRBV29-1 to TRBJ2-5; maybe TRBD1 (5 bases). Germline lookup yields CDR1 SQVTM and CDR2 ANQGSEA. V gave up 4 bases and J gave up 7 bases, with 10 bases separating them. This CDR3 spans 11 amino acids. The CDR3: CSVGPQGTQYF. CDR3 coding DNA: TGCAGCGTTGGGCCCCAGGGGACCCAGTACTTC.

V and J are TRBV7-2 and TRBJ1-1; 7 bases are shared with TRBD1. The CDR3 contains 16 residues. In germline, CDR1 is SGHTA, CDR2 FQGNSA. Trimming took 0 bases from V and 2 from J; bases not matched to a gene: 6. CDR3 amino acids: CASSLAGTALNTEAFF. The CDR3 nucleotides read TGTGCCAGCAGCTTAGCGGGGACAGCGCTTAACACTGAAGCTTTCTTT.

This chain uses TRBV7-3 with TRBJ2-2; a possible D gene is TRBD2 (5 bases). CDR1 and CDR2 from the germline V gene are SGHTA and FQGTGA. This CDR3 spans 14 amino acids. V shed 4 bases and J shed 5 bases, with 11 bases lying between them. The CDR3 loop is CASSSATSTGELFF. For the CDR3, the DNA is TGTGCCAGCAGCTCCGCTACTAGTACCGGGGAGCTGTTTTTT.

The CDR3 DNA reads TGTGCCATCAGTGTGTCGCTAGCGGCAGATACGCAGTATTTT. This codes for CAISVSLAADTQYF. V usage is TRBV10-3 and J usage is TRBJ2-3, with 7 bases lining up with TRBD2. CDR3 length: 14 residues. Germline V lookup: CDR1 ENHRY, CDR2 SYGVKD. V trimming: 4 bases; J trimming: 4 bases; junction bases outside the gene matches: 5.

The CDR3 loop reads CASSVGRQPSYNEQFF. In DNA, the CDR3 is TGTGCCAGCAGCGTAGGTCGGCAACCCTCCTACAATGAGCAGTTCTTC. The chain combines TRBV9 with TRBJ2-1; D gene uncertain. V lost 0 bases, J lost 0 bases, and 10 bases lay in between. The CDR3 length is 16 residues. Germline values: CDR1 SGDLS, CDR2 YYNGEE.